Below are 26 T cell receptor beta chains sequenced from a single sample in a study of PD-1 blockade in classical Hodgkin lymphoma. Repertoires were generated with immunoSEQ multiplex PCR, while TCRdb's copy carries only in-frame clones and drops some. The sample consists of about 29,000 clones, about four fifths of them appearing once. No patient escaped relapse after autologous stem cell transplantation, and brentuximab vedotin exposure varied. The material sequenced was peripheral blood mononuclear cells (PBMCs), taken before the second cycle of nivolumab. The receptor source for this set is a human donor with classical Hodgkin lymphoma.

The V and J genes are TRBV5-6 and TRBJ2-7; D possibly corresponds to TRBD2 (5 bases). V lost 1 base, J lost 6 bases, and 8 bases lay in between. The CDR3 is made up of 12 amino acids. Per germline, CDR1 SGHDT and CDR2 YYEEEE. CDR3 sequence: CASSLFGVEQYF. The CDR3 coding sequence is TGTGCCAGCAGCTTGTTCGGGGTCGAGCAGTACTTC.

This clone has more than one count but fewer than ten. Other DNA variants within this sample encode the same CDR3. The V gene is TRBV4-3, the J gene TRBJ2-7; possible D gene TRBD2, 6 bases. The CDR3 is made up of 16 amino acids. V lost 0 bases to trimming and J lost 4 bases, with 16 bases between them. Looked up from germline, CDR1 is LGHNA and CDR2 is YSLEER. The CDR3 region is CASSQDLRGGNYEQYF. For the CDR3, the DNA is TGCGCCAGCAGCCAAGATCTCCGAGGAGGGAATTACGAGCAGTACTTC.

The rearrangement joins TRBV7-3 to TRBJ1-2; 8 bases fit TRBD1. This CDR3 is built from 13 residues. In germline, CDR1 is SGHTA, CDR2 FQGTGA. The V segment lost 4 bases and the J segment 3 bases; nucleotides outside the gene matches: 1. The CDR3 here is CASSSDRDYGYTF. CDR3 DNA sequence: TGTGCCAGCAGCTCGGACAGGGACTATGGCTACACCTTC.

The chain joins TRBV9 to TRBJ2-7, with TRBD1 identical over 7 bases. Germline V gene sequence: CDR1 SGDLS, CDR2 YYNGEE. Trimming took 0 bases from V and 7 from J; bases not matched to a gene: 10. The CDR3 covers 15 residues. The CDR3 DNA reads TGTGCCAGCAGCGTAGGGTCAGGGGGTGTGGGGGAGCAGTACTTC. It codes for CASSVGSGGVGEQYF.

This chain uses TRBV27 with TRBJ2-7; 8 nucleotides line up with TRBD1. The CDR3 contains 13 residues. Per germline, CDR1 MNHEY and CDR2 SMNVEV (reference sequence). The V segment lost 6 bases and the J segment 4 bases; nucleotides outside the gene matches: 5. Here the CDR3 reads CASSPRTGYEQYF. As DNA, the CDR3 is TGTGCCAGCAGCCCCAGGACAGGGTACGAGCAGTACTTC.

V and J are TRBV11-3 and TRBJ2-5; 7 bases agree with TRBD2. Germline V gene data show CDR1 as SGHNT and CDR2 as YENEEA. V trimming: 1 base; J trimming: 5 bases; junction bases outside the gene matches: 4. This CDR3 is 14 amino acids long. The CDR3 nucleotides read TGTGCCAGCAGCTTAGTTGCCGGGGGGGAGACCCAGTACTTC. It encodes CASSLVAGGETQYF.

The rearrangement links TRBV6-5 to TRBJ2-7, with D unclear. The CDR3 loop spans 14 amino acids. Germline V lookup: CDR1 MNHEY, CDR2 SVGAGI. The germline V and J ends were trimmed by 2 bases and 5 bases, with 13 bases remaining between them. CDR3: CASSYRFSWDEQYF. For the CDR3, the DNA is TGTGCCAGCAGTTACCGTTTTTCATGGGACGAGCAGTACTTC.

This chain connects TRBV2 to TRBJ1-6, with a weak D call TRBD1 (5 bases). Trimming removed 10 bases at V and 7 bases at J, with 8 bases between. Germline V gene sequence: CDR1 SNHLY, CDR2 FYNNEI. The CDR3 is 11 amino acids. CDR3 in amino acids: CATRVNSPLHF. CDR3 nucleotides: TGTGCCACCAGGGTGAATTCACCCCTCCACTTT.

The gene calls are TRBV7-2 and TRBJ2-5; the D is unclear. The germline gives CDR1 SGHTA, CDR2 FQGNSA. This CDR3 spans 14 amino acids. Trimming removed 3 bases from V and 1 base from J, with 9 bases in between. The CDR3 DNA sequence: TGTGCCAGCAGCTTTGTGCCCTCCCAAGAGACCCAGTACTTC. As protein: CASSFVPSQETQYF. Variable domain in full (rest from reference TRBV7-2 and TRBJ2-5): GAGVSQSPSNKVTEKGKDVELRCDPISGHTALYWYRQSLGQGLEFLIYFQGNSAPDKSGLPSDRFSAERTGGSVSTLTIQRTQQEDSAVYLCASSFVPSQETQYFGPGTRLLVL.

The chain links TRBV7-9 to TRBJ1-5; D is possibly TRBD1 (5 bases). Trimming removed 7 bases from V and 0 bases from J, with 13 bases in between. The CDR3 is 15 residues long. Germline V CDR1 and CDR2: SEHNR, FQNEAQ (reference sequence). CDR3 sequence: CASISGGGSNQPQHF. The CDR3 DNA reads TGTGCCAGCATCTCCGGGGGGGGTAGCAATCAGCCCCAGCATTTT.

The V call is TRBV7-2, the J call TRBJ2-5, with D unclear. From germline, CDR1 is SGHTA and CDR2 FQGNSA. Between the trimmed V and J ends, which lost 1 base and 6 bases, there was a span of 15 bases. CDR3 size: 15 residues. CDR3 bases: TGTGCCAGCAGCTTAGAGTGGTCTAACCCACAGACCCAGTACTTC. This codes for CASSLEWSNPQTQYF.

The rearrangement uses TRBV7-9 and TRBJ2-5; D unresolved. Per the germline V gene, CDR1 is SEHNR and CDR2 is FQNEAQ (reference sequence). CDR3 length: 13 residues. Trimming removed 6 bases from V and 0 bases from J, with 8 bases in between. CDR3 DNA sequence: TGTGCCAGCAGGTCCCAGAACCAAGAGACCCAGTACTTC. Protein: CASRSQNQETQYF.

CDR3: CASSYSSHGDYGYTF. Written as DNA, the CDR3 is TGTGCCAGCAGTTACTCATCGCACGGAGACTATGGCTACACCTTC. The chain links TRBV6-5 to TRBJ1-2; D gene unclear. The ends were cut back, 0 bases at V and 3 bases at J, with 11 bases in the middle. The germline V gene encodes CDR1 MNHEY and CDR2 SVGAGI. The CDR3 is 15 amino acids.

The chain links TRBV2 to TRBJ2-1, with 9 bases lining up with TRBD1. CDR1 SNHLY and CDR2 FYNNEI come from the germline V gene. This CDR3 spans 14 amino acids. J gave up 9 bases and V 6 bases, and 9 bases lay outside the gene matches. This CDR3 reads CASRTGTGWGEQFF. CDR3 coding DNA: TGTGCCAGCAGGACCGGGACAGGGTGGGGTGAGCAGTTCTTC.

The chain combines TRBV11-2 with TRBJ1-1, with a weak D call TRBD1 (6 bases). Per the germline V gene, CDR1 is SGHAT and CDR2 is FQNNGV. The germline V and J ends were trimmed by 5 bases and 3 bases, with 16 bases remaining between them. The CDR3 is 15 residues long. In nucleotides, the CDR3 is TGTGCCAGCAGCCCAGGGGATTGGGGTGACACTGAAGCTTTCTTT. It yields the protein CASSPGDWGDTEAFF.

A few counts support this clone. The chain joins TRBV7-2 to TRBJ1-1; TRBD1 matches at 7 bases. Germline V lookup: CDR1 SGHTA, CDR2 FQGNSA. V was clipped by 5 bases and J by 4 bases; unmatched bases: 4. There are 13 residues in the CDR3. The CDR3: CASSTQGSTEAFF. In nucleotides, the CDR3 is TGTGCCAGCAGCACACAGGGGAGCACTGAAGCTTTCTTT. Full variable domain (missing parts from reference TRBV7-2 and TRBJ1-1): GAGVSQSPSNKVTEKGKDVELRCDPISGHTALYWYRQSLGQGLEFLIYFQGNSAPDKSGLPSDRFSAERTGGSVSTLTIQRTQQEDSAVYLCASSTQGSTEAFFGQGTRLTVV.

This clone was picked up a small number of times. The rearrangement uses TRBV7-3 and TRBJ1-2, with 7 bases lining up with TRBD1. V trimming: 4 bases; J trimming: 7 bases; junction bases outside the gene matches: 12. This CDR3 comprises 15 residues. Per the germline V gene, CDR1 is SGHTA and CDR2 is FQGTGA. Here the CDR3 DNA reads TGTGCCAGCAGCTCTCCCGACAGGGCGCAGGGTGGCTACACCTTC. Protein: CASSSPDRAQGGYTF. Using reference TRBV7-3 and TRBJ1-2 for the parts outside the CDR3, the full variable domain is GAGVSQTPSNKVTEKGKYVELRCDPISGHTALYWYRQSLGQGPEFLIYFQGTGAADDSGLPNDRFFAVRPEGSVSTLKIQRTERGDSAVYLCASSSPDRAQGGYTFGSGTRLTVV.

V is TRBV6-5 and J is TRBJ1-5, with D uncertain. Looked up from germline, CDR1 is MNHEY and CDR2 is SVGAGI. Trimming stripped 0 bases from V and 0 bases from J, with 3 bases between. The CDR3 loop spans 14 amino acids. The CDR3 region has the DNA TGTGCCAGCAGTTACTCGGGTAGCAATCAGCCCCAGCATTTT. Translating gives CASSYSGSNQPQHF.

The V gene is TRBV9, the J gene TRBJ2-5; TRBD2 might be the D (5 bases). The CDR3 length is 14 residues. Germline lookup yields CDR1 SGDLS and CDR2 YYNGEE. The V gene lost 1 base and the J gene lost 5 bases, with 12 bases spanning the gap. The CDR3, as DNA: TGTGCCAGCAGCGTAATGGGTGGGGAGGAGACCCAGTACTTC. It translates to CASSVMGGEETQYF.

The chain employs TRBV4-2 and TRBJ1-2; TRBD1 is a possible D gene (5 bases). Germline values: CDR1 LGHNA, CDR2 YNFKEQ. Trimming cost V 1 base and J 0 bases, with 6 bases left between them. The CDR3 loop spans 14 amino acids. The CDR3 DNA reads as TGTGCCAGCAGCCAAGGGGACGCTAACTATGGCTACACCTTC. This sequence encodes CASSQGDANYGYTF.

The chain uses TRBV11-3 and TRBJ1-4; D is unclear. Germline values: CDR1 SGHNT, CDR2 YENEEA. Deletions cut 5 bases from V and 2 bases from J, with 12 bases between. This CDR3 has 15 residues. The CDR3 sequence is CASSPMGPTNEKLFF. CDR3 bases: TGTGCCAGCAGCCCTATGGGCCCGACTAATGAAAAACTGTTTTTT.

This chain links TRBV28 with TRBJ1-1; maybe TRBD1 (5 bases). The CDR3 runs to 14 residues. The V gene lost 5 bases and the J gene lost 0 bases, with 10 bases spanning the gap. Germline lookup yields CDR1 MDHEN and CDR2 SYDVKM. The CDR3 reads CASSPSGMNTEAFF. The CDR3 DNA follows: TGTGCCAGCAGTCCGTCAGGGATGAACACTGAAGCTTTCTTT.

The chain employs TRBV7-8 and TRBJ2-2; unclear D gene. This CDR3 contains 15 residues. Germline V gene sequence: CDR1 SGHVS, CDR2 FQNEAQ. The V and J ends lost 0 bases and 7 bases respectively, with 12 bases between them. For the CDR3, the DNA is TGTGCCAGCAGCTTAGCCACACCCCCGATCGGGGAGCTGTTTTTT. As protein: CASSLATPPIGELFF. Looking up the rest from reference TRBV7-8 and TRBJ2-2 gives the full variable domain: GAGVSQSPRYKVAKRGQDVALRCDPISGHVSLFWYQQALGQGPEFLTYFQNEAQLDKSGLPSDRFFAERPEGSVSTLKIQRTQQEDSAVYLCASSLATPPIGELFFGEGSRLTVL.

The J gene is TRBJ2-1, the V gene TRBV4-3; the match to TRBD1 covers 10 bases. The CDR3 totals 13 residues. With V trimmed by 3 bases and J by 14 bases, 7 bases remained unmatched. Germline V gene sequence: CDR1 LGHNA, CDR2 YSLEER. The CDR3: CASSQQPGTGEFF. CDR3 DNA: TGCGCCAGCAGCCAGCAACCCGGGACAGGGGAGTTCTTC.

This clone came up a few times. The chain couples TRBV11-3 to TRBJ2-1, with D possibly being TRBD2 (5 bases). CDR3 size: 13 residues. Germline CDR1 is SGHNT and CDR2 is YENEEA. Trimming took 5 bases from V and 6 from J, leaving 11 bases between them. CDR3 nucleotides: TGTGCCAGCAGCCGCACTAGGGCCAATGAGCAGTTCTTC. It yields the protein CASSRTRANEQFF.

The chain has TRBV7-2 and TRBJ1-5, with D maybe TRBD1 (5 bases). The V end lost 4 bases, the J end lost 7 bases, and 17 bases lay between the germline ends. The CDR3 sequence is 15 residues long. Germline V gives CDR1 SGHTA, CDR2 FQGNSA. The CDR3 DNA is TGTGCCAGCAGCTGGAGGGTAGGGGCGAGGCAGCCCCAGCATTTT. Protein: CASSWRVGARQPQHF.